This T cell receptor (beta chain) was identified in a study of cytomegalovirus exposure and HLA in healthy donors. To note about this clone: Its antigen remains unknown.

Overall study results and limits: Diagnosis of cytomegalovirus status made by the classifier reportedly showed high specificity and sensitivity. A later analysis associated 16,951 TCR beta sequences with HLA alleles at a 0.05 false discovery rate.

Amplification used 60 Vbeta primers and 13 Jbeta primers. Measured with immunoSEQ multiplex PCR; TCRdb has only the in-frame clones, and not every one. The sample has some 180,000 clones; 78% are singletons. CDR3 size: 14 residues. V trimming: 5 bases; J trimming: 2 bases; junction bases outside the gene matches: 6. The germline gives CDR1 MDHEN, CDR2 SYDVKM. The rearrangement uses TRBV28 and TRBJ2-7; the match to TRBD1 covers 7 bases. The sample taken for sequencing was PBMCs. The clonotype comes from a woman aged 25-40 years in good health and CMV-seropositive. The CDR3 sequence: CASSPTGSTYEQYF. Here the CDR3 DNA reads TGTGCCAGCAGTCCGACAGGGTCAACCTACGAGCAGTACTTC. Full variable domain (rest looked up from reference TRBV28 and TRBJ2-7): DVKVTQSSRYLVKRTGEKVFLECVQDMDHENMFWYRQDPGLGLRLIYFSYDVKMKEKGDIPEGYSVSREKKERFSLILESASTNQTSMYLCASSPTGSTYEQYFGPGTRLTVT.